The 26 T cell receptor beta chains reported below all come from one sample, sequenced in a study of blood T cell repertoires in COVID-19. Assay: immunoSEQ multiplex PCR; the TCRdb copy retains only in-frame clones and omits some. The repertoire holds roughly 65,000 clones, with more than 70% as singletons. Sequenced sample: peripheral blood. These receptors all come from a woman older than 75 with active or convalescent COVID-19.

The chain has TRBV7-2 and TRBJ2-7; the match to TRBD2 covers 13 bases. This CDR3 comprises 17 residues. With 2 bases clipped from V and 4 bases from J, the junction kept 8 bases outside the gene matches. Per the germline V gene, CDR1 is SGHTA and CDR2 is FQGNSA. Here the CDR3 DNA reads TGTGCCAGCAGCTTATCTGGCGGGACTAGCGGGGAGTACGAGCAGTACTTC. Translating it yields CASSLSGGTSGEYEQYF.

The J gene is TRBJ2-5, the V gene TRBV11-2; 13 bases fit TRBD2. Per the germline V gene, CDR1 is SGHAT and CDR2 is FQNNGV. Germline trimming cut 5 bases from V and 5 bases from J; bases unmatched to any gene: 8. The CDR3 has 16 residues. CDR3 region: CASSLGTSGAGETQYF. The DNA for the CDR3 is TGTGCCAGCAGCCTGGGGACTAGCGGGGCCGGGGAGACCCAGTACTTC.

The chain links TRBV2 to TRBJ1-5, with 7 bases lining up with TRBD1. The CDR3 has 18 residues. Per germline, CDR1 SNHLY and CDR2 FYNNEI. V dropped 8 bases and J dropped 0; count of bases not matched to a gene: 16. The CDR3, as DNA: TGTGCCAGCTCCGGACGAGGCAGGGGGACGTTTAGCAATCAGCCCCAGCATTTT. Its translation: CASSGRGRGTFSNQPQHF. Variable domain in full (rest from reference TRBV2 and TRBJ1-5): EPEVTQTPSHQVTQMGQEVILRCVPISNHLYFYWYRQILGQKVEFLVSFYNNEISEKSEIFDDQFSVERPDGSNFTLKIRSTKLEDSAMYFCASSGRGRGTFSNQPQHFGDGTRLSIL.

This rearrangement joins TRBV19 to TRBJ1-5, with 7 bases lining up with TRBD1. The germline V gene encodes CDR1 LNHDA and CDR2 SQIVND (reference sequence). This CDR3 has 13 amino acids. V shed 6 bases and J 2 bases; nucleotides not matched to a gene: 1. The CDR3 sequence is CASRDRGNQPQHF. In DNA form, the CDR3 reads TGTGCCAGTAGAGACAGGGGCAATCAGCCCCAGCATTTT.

V is TRBV5-4 and J is TRBJ2-7; 7 positions agree with TRBD1. The germline gives CDR1 SGHNT, CDR2 YYREEE (reference sequence). Trimming cost V 4 bases and J 2 bases; bases outside gene matches: 6. The CDR3 has 14 residues. The CDR3 reads CASSPRGIAYEQYF. CDR3 sequence (DNA): TGTGCCAGCAGCCCCAGGGGGATCGCCTACGAGCAGTACTTC.

The chain couples TRBV11-2 to TRBJ2-3, with 11 positions matching TRBD1. The length of the CDR3 is 16 residues. CDR1 SGHAT and CDR2 FQNNGV come from the germline V gene. J lost 3 bases, V lost 5 bases, and 7 bases had no gene match. CDR3 nucleotides: TGTGCCAGCAGCCCAGGACAGGGGGCCAGGACAGATACGCAGTATTTT. Amino acids: CASSPGQGARTDTQYF.

The J gene is TRBJ1-5, the V gene TRBV6-5; no clear D gene. V lost 11 bases to trimming and J lost 6 bases, with 20 bases between them. The V gene's germline CDR1 is MNHEY and CDR2 SVGAGI. This CDR3 is 14 amino acids long. CDR3 sequence: CASQSGGRGQPQHF. As DNA, the CDR3 is TGTGCCTCCCAAAGTGGAGGACGGGGTCAGCCCCAGCATTTT.

The genes are TRBV4-2 and TRBJ2-7; perhaps TRBD2 as D (6 bases). Deletions cut 0 bases from V and 7 bases from J, with 13 bases between. The CDR3 spans 14 residues. The germline CDR1 and CDR2 sequences are LGHNA and YNFKEQ. The CDR3 loop is CASSQEGGRSEQYF. The CDR3 nucleotides are TGTGCCAGCAGCCAAGAAGGAGGGCGTTCAGAGCAGTACTTC.

CDR3 DNA sequence: TGTGCCAGCAGGGGAGGTACAGGACAAAATCAGCCCCAGCATTTT. Amino acids: CASRGGTGQNQPQHF. This sequence joins TRBV2 and TRBJ1-5; D is perhaps TRBD1 (5 bases). The germline V gene encodes CDR1 SNHLY and CDR2 FYNNEI. V lost 6 bases and J 4 bases, leaving 16 bases between the germline ends. CDR3 length: 15 residues. Drawing the rest from reference TRBV2 and TRBJ1-5, the complete variable domain is EPEVTQTPSHQVTQMGQEVILRCVPISNHLYFYWYRQILGQKVEFLVSFYNNEISEKSEIFDDQFSVERPDGSNFTLKIRSTKLEDSAMYFCASRGGTGQNQPQHFGDGTRLSIL.

The chain has TRBV5-1 and TRBJ1-3; 8 nucleotides match TRBD1. Germline V gene data show CDR1 as SGHRS and CDR2 as YFSETQ. The junction had 9 bases not matched to a gene; V was cut back by 7 bases and J by 0 bases. The CDR3 is 16 residues long. The CDR3: CASSDLGQGSGNTIYF. The CDR3 region has the DNA TGCGCCAGCTCAGATTTAGGACAGGGCTCTGGAAACACCATATATTTT.

The chain couples TRBV3-1 (or the pseudogene TRBV3-2) to TRBJ2-5, with D possibly matching TRBD1 (6 bases). Trimming removed 1 base at V and 5 bases at J, with 8 bases between. CDR1 is LGHDT, CDR2 YNNKEL, per germline (reference sequence). This CDR3 spans 13 amino acids. CDR3 DNA: TGTGCCAGCAGCCAAGGTCAGGGGGAGACCCAGTACTTC. This encodes CASSQGQGETQYF.

J is TRBJ1-2 and V is TRBV28, with 10 bases matching TRBD1. The CDR3 has 14 residues. Trimming removed 5 bases from V and 12 bases from J; junction bases left unmatched: 12. The germline CDR1 and CDR2 sequences are MDHEN and SYDVKM. The CDR3 coding sequence is TGTGCCAGCAGTGGTACCGGGACAGGGGATCTTAACACCTTC. It codes for CASSGTGTGDLNTF.

This clone was seen once. This chain joins TRBV2 and TRBJ1-6, with D uncertain. The CDR3 is 15 amino acids. Looked up from germline, CDR1 is SNHLY and CDR2 is FYNNEI. V lost 2 bases to trimming and J lost 8 bases, with 13 bases between them. The CDR3 DNA reads TGTGCCAGCAGTGAATACCCCAGGCCGGATTCACCCCTCCACTTT. This codes for CASSEYPRPDSPLHF.

The gene calls are TRBV19 and TRBJ1-2, with D unresolved. The CDR3 totals 16 residues. Germline V CDR1 and CDR2: LNHDA, SQIVND (reference sequence). V was trimmed by 0 bases and J by 4 bases, leaving 15 bases between them. The CDR3 here is CASSIDREPMSYGYTF. The CDR3 DNA reads as TGTGCCAGTAGTATAGATCGGGAACCTATGAGCTATGGCTACACCTTC.

This chain uses TRBV2 with TRBJ2-5; D might be TRBD1 (6 bases). The CDR3 totals 12 residues. Germline values: CDR1 SNHLY, CDR2 FYNNEI. Between the trimmed V and J ends, which lost 7 bases and 0 bases, there was a span of 6 bases. CDR3 loop: CASKGDQETQYF. In nucleotides, the CDR3 is TGTGCCAGCAAGGGGGACCAAGAGACCCAGTACTTC.

The V and J genes are TRBV5-8 and TRBJ1-3; 8 positions agree with TRBD1. Per germline, CDR1 SGHTS and CDR2 YDEGEE. V shed 3 bases and J 4 bases; nucleotides not matched to a gene: 6. This CDR3 comprises 15 residues. CDR3 amino acids: CASSSWTGLGNTIYF. The CDR3 DNA is TGTGCCAGCAGCTCTTGGACAGGGCTGGGAAACACCATATATTTT.

This chain connects TRBV6-5 to TRBJ2-5; no clear D gene. Germline loops: CDR1 MNHEY, CDR2 SVGAGI. V dropped 6 bases and J dropped 5 bases, with 16 bases sitting between them. CDR3 length: 14 amino acids. The chain's CDR3 is CASRDGPVVETQYF. DNA for the CDR3: TGTGCCAGCAGGGATGGGCCAGTGGTGGAGACCCAGTACTTC.

V usage is TRBV9 and J usage is TRBJ2-1; 9 nucleotides line up with TRBD1. Germline CDR1 SGDLS, CDR2 YYNGEE. Trimming took 3 bases from V and 2 from J; bases not matched to a gene: 9. This CDR3 is 17 amino acids long. The CDR3: CASSAHPGQGTYNEQFF. CDR3 sequence (DNA): TGTGCCAGCAGCGCTCATCCGGGACAGGGTACCTACAATGAGCAGTTCTTC.

The rearrangement links TRBV9 to TRBJ2-2; 10 nucleotides agree with TRBD2. The trim removed 1 base at V and 5 bases at J, leaving 8 bases unmatched. Germline CDR1 reads SGDLS; CDR2 reads YYNGEE. The CDR3 extends over 17 amino acids. The CDR3 DNA follows: TGTGCCAGCAGCGTACACAAGCGGGGGGGCTCTACCGGGGAGCTGTTTTTT. This encodes CASSVHKRGGSTGELFF.

The table lists this clone with a count of one. The V call is TRBV4-3, the J call TRBJ2-4, with 10 bases fitting TRBD1. The trim removed 1 base at V and 1 base at J, leaving 4 bases unmatched. The germline V gene encodes CDR1 LGHNA and CDR2 YSLEER. The CDR3 extends over 17 amino acids. CDR3 coding DNA: TGCGCCAGCAGCCAAGGACCGGGACAGGGGGCCAAAAACATTCAGTACTTC. Its protein product is CASSQGPGQGAKNIQYF.

This chain joins TRBV12-3 or TRBV12-4 and TRBJ1-2, with unresolved D. The CDR3 spans 13 residues. V lost 6 bases and J lost 6, with 14 bases in between. For the CDR3, the DNA is TGTGCCAGCAGGACAAACCGCAGAGATGGCTACACCTTC. Its translation: CASRTNRRDGYTF.

This clone appeared many times. The CDR3 spells CASSSGLAGNTGELFF. CDR3 nucleotides: TGTGCCAGCAGCTCAGGACTAGCGGGGAACACCGGGGAGCTGTTTTTT. V and J are TRBV7-9 and TRBJ2-2; 11 positions agree with TRBD2. The ends lost 4 bases at V and 1 base at J; junction bases unmatched: 2. CDR1 and CDR2 (germline): SEHNR, FQNEAQ (reference sequence). The CDR3 consists of 16 residues.

This rearrangement joins TRBV10-1 to TRBJ2-1; 9 nucleotides match TRBD1. This CDR3 spans 14 amino acids. Per the germline V gene, CDR1 is WNHNN and CDR2 is SYGVQD (reference sequence). J lost 6 bases, V lost 9 bases, and 9 bases had no gene match. The DNA of the CDR3 is TGCGCCAGTGCCGGGACAGGGTCCCCCAATGAGCAGTTCTTC. Amino acids: CASAGTGSPNEQFF.

This clone was seen once. This chain links TRBV4-1 with TRBJ2-2; a weak D match, TRBD2 (5 bases). The V end was cut by 0 bases, the J end by 6 bases, with 8 bases between. Germline V CDR1 and CDR2: MGHRA, YSYEKL. This CDR3 comprises 14 residues. For the CDR3, the DNA is TGCGCCAGCAGCCAAGACGGACTTCCCGGGGAGCTGTTTTTT. This sequence encodes CASSQDGLPGELFF.

The gene calls are TRBV5-4 and TRBJ1-1; 8 bases fit TRBD1. This CDR3 has 16 amino acids. Germline CDR1 and CDR2: SGHNT and YYREEE (reference sequence). Trimming cost V 5 bases and J 0 bases; bases outside gene matches: 9. The CDR3 loop reads CASSSGGDTVNTEAFF. Written as DNA, the CDR3 is TGTGCCAGCAGTTCAGGGGGCGACACCGTGAACACTGAAGCTTTCTTT.

J is TRBJ2-3 and V is TRBV19; the match to TRBD2 covers 11 bases. The CDR3 consists of 17 residues. V lost 1 base and J lost 2; bases outside the gene matches: 5. CDR1 is LNHDA and CDR2 is SQIVND in the germline V gene (reference sequence). The CDR3 reads CASSIGATSGDTDTQYF. The CDR3 DNA sequence: TGTGCCAGTAGTATAGGAGCGACTAGCGGGGACACAGATACGCAGTATTTT.